The T cell receptor (beta chain) described here comes from a study of T cell responses to AZD1222 COVID-19 vaccine. Germline-derived CDR1 and CDR2 are SGHKS and YYEKEE (reference sequence). The CDR3 is 12 residues long. V lost 7 bases and J 5 bases, leaving 12 bases between the germline ends. Study-wide findings and caveats: When two AZD1222 doses had been given, Spike-specific TCR breadth and depth rose. Without day 14 samples, only post-peak T cell repertoires were studied. Recipients of AZD1222 seropositive at baseline numbered only 6 or 7.

About this clone: Its antigen is not identified.

Some clones are missing from TCRdb's copy, which holds only in-frame ones; the method was immunoSEQ multiplex PCR. The repertoire holds under 150,000 clones, with 90% as singletons. The sequencing used peripheral blood, collected 28 days after the second AZD1222 dose. The TCR comes from an adult who received the AZD1222 COVID-19 vaccine. The chain joins TRBV5-5 to TRBJ1-2; D might be TRBD1 (5 bases). The CDR3 DNA sequence: TGTGCCAGCGGGCAGGGCGGGTATGGCTACACCTTC. Translation gives CASGQGGYGYTF.